This is a list of T cell receptor beta chains from one sample in a study of chemoradiotherapy in HPV16-positive cancers. The data were produced by immunoSEQ multiplex PCR, yet TCRdb's version contains in-frame clones alone and is incomplete. Found here are more than 7,500 clones, around 75% of them singletons; the top ten hold 8.5%. Sampling was conducted from a patient who underwent chemoradiotherapy. Every receptor here comes from a human donor with HPV-associated anogenital cancer. Each CDR3 is given with its conserved first and last residue. A D gene is named only where the DNA matches it firmly. The listing skips clone size in some rows; elsewhere it reads once, few, many or a size class.

v_gene	abundance	j_gene	d_gene	CDR3aa	CDR3nt
TRBV27	once	TRBJ2-1	-	CASSLSGDLYNEQFF	TGTGCCAGCAGTTTATCGGGGGATCTATACAATGAGCAGTTCTTC
TRBV11-3	-	TRBJ2-1	TRBD2	CASSAVLAVYNEQFF	TGTGCCAGCAGCGCCGTTCTAGCGGTTTACAATGAGCAGTTCTTC
TRBV7-6	few	TRBJ2-7	-	CASSLEGGSSYEQYF	TGTGCCAGCAGCTTAGAGGGCGGAAGCTCCTACGAGCAGTACTTC
TRBV12-5	few	TRBJ2-2	-	CASAFEDTGELFF	TGTGCTAGTGCCTTTGAAGACACCGGGGAGCTGTTTTTT
TRBV7-2	-	TRBJ2-7	-	CASSPKTVTSYEQYF	TGTGCCAGCAGCCCGAAGACAGTTACCTCCTACGAGCAGTACTTC
TRBV4-2	once	TRBJ2-7	TRBD2	CASSHLAGGKYEQYF	TGTGCCAGCAGCCACCTAGCGGGAGGGAAGTACGAGCAGTACTTC
TRBV9	-	TRBJ2-2	-	CASSGRAPAAGELFF	TGTGCCAGCAGCGGGAGGGCCCCGGCGGCCGGGGAGCTGTTTTTT
TRBV4-1	-	TRBJ2-3	-	CASSPTEGHRTQYF	TGCGCCAGCAGCCCCACGGAGGGACACCGAACGCAGTATTTT
TRBV11-2	-	TRBJ2-1	-	CASSLELVVGQFF	TGTGCCAGCAGCTTAGAGTTAGTAGTTGGGCAGTTCTTC
TRBV30	-	TRBJ2-2	TRBD2	CAWSASGVGGELFF	TGTGCCTGGAGCGCTAGCGGGGTTGGCGGGGAGCTGTTTTTT
TRBV4-3	few	TRBJ1-4	-	CASSQDRDEKLFF	TGCGCCAGCAGCCAAGACCGGGATGAAAAACTGTTTTTT
TRBV5-4	-	TRBJ1-2	-	CASSLLRNIGGNYGYTF	TGTGCCAGCAGCTTGTTGAGGAATATCGGAGGGAACTATGGCTACACCTTC
TRBV13	-	TRBJ1-2	TRBD1	CASSSGTGKTGSGYTF	TGTGCCAGCAGCTCCGGGACAGGAAAGACTGGCAGCGGCTACACCTTC
TRBV7-2	once	TRBJ2-7	-	CASSPAAASYEQYF	TGTGCCAGCAGCCCCGCCGCCGCCTCCTACGAGCAGTACTTC
TRBV5-1	-	TRBJ2-7	TRBD1	CASAGTGVGEQYF	TGCGCCAGCGCCGGGACAGGCGTAGGCGAGCAGTACTTC
TRBV4-3	-	TRBJ2-1	-	CASSLVGLGAEQFF	TGCGCCAGCAGCCTCGTGGGCCTCGGCGCTGAGCAGTTCTTC
TRBV6-4	-	TRBJ2-1	TRBD2	CASSPLAGGNEQFF	TGTGCCAGCAGTCCACTAGCGGGAGGAAATGAGCAGTTCTTC
TRBV7-9	-	TRBJ2-1	TRBD2	CASSVDLAGEGNEQFF	TGTGCCAGCAGCGTCGACCTAGCGGGAGAAGGAAATGAGCAGTTCTTC
TRBV12-5	-	TRBJ1-1	-	CASGPTRNTEAFF	TGTGCTAGTGGTCCTACAAGGAACACTGAAGCTTTCTTT
TRBV7-8	-	TRBJ1-2	-	CASSWSSLDYGYTF	TGTGCCAGCAGCTGGAGTTCCCTCGACTATGGCTACACCTTC
TRBV20-1	-	TRBJ1-1	-	CSARLRPEAFF	TGCAGTGCTAGATTAAGGCCGGAGGCTTTCTTT
TRBV7-7	-	TRBJ2-3	TRBD1	CASSSSQGGTDTQYF	TGTGCCAGCAGCTCTTCTCAGGGGGGCACAGATACGCAGTATTTT
TRBV10-3	-	TRBJ1-4	-	CAISEGQDNEKLFF	TGTGCCATCAGTGAAGGTCAGGATAATGAAAAACTGTTTTTT
TRBV6-1	few	TRBJ1-5	-	CASNSGRASNQPQHF	TGTGCCAGCAATTCGGGCAGGGCCTCCAATCAGCCCCAGCATTTT
TRBV7-2	few	TRBJ2-5	-	CASSLGGRETQYF	TGTGCCAGCAGCTTAGGCGGAAGGGAGACCCAGTACTTC
TRBV12-5	-	TRBJ1-1	-	CASGLEPSRGPVF	TGTGCTAGTGGTTTGGAACCCTCCCGGGGGCCAGTCTTT
TRBV6-6	-	TRBJ2-3	-	CASSYPGEVSDTQYF	TGTGCCAGCAGTTACCCGGGGGAGGTCTCAGATACGCAGTATTTT
TRBV18	-	TRBJ2-5	-	CASSPADSEETQYF	TGTGCCAGCTCACCTGCCGACAGCGAAGAGACCCAGTACTTC
TRBV19	-	TRBJ1-5	-	CASSIEAGNQPQHF	TGTGCCAGTAGTATAGAGGCGGGAAATCAGCCCCAGCATTTT
TRBV14	once	TRBJ2-1	-	CASSQGFHEQFF	TGTGCCAGCAGCCAAGGGTTCCATGAGCAGTTCTTC
TRBV7-2	-	TRBJ2-1	TRBD2	CASSLAGRYNEQFF	TGTGCCAGCAGCTTAGCCGGGAGGTACAATGAGCAGTTCTTC
TRBV6-4	once	TRBJ2-3	TRBD2	CASSERDRGTSGEHTQYF	TGTGCCAGCAGTGAGAGGGACCGAGGGACTAGCGGGGAACATACGCAGTATTTT
TRBV5-1	-	TRBJ2-3	-	CASSLGGGTDTQYF	TGCGCCAGCAGCTTAGGAGGGGGCACAGATACGCAGTATTTT
TRBV18	few	TRBJ1-2	TRBD1	CASSLEGQGVHGYTF	TGTGCCAGCTCCCTCGAAGGACAGGGGGTACATGGCTACACCTTC
TRBV5-4	-	TRBJ2-2	-	CASSFAPTGELFF	TGTGCCAGCAGCTTCGCCCCAACCGGGGAGCTGTTTTTT
TRBV4-1	few	TRBJ2-7	-	CASSQDRASWQYF	TGCGCCAGCAGCCAAGATAGGGCCTCCTGGCAGTACTTC
TRBV10-3	-	TRBJ2-1	-	CAISDPRGADYNEQFF	TGTGCCATCAGTGACCCCCGGGGCGCGGACTACAATGAGCAGTTCTTC
TRBV5-1	few	TRBJ1-6	-	CASSLGQGNSYNSPLHF	TGCGCCAGCAGCTTGGGGCAGGGGAACTCCTATAATTCACCCCTCCACTTT
TRBV5-4	-	TRBJ2-1	-	CASSPASYNEQFF	TGTGCCAGCAGCCCCGCCTCCTACAATGAGCAGTTCTTC
TRBV13	few	TRBJ1-5	-	CASSLHGGGPQHF	TGTGCCAGCAGCTTACACGGGGGGGGGCCCCAGCATTTT
TRBV19	few	TRBJ1-2	TRBD1	CASSRDRAGYGYTF	TGTGCCAGCAGCCGTGACAGGGCAGGGTATGGCTACACCTTC
TRBV4-1	-	TRBJ2-1	-	CASSHSTYNEQFF	TGCGCCAGCAGCCATTCCACCTACAATGAGCAGTTCTTC
TRBV11-2	once	TRBJ1-4	TRBD1	CASSRDRGSEKLFF	TGTGCCAGCAGCCGGGACAGGGGGAGTGAAAAACTGTTTTTT
TRBV13	-	TRBJ1-2	TRBD1	CASSLGTGGPQAYGYTF	TGTGCCAGCAGCCTCGGGACAGGGGGCCCCCAAGCTTATGGCTACACCTTC
TRBV7-6	-	TRBJ2-1	-	CASSPRGGQGPGGQFF	TGTGCCAGCAGCCCCCGGGGGGGACAGGGCCCCGGTGGGCAGTTCTTC
TRBV7-2	-	TRBJ2-7	-	CASSLGWGTYEQYF	TGTGCCAGCAGCTTAGGGTGGGGCACCTACGAGCAGTACTTC
TRBV7-2	-	TRBJ2-7	-	CASSWAGTDLREQYF	TGTGCCAGCAGCTGGGCCGGGACGGATTTACGCGAGCAGTACTTC
TRBV11-2	-	TRBJ1-1	-	CASSQNTEAFF	TGTGCCAGCAGCCAGAACACTGAAGCTTTCTTT
TRBV18	-	TRBJ1-3	-	CASSASNSGNTIYF	TGTGCCAGCTCCGCCTCAAACTCTGGAAACACCATATATTTT
TRBV4-3	once	TRBJ2-5	-	CASSLSITGTQYF	TGCGCCAGCAGCCTCTCTATAACCGGGACCCAGTACTTC
TRBV15	once	TRBJ2-7	-	CATSKVTNPFYEQYF	TGTGCCACCAGCAAAGTGACCAATCCGTTCTACGAGCAGTACTTC
TRBV7-2	-	TRBJ2-5	TRBD2	CASSPYGLAGEGYQETQYF	TGTGCCAGCAGCCCCTACGGGCTAGCGGGAGAAGGGTACCAAGAGACCCAGTACTTC